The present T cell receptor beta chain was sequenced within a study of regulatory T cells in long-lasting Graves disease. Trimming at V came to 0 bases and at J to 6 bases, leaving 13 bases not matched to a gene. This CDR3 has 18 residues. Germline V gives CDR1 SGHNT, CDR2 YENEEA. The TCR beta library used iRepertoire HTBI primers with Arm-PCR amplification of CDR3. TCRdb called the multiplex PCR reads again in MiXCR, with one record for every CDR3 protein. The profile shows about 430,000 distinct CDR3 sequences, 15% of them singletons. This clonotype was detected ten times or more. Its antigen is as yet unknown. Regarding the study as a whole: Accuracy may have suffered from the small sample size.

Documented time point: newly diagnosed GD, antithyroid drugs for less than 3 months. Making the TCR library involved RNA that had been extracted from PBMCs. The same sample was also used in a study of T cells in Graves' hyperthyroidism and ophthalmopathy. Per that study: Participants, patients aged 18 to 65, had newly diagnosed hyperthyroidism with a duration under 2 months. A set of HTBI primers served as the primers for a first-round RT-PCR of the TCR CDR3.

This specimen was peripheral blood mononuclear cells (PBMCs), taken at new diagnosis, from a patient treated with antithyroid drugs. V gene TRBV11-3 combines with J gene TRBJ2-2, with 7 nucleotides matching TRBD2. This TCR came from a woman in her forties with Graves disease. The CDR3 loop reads CASSLEGSYAGVSGELFF. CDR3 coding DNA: TGTGCCAGCAGCTTAGAAGGGTCCTATGCGGGAGTTTCCGGGGAGCTGTTTTTT.